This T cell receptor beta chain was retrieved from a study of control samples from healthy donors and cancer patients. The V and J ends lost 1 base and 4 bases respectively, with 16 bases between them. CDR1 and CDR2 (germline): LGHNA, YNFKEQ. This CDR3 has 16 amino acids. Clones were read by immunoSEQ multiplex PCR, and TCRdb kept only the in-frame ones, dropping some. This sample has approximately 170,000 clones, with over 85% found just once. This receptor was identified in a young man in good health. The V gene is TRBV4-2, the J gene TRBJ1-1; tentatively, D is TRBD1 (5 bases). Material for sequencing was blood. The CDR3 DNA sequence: TGTGCCAGCAGCCAAGGGGTGGGGGGAGCAAGCACTGAAGCTTTCTTT. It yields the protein CASSQGVGGASTEAFF.